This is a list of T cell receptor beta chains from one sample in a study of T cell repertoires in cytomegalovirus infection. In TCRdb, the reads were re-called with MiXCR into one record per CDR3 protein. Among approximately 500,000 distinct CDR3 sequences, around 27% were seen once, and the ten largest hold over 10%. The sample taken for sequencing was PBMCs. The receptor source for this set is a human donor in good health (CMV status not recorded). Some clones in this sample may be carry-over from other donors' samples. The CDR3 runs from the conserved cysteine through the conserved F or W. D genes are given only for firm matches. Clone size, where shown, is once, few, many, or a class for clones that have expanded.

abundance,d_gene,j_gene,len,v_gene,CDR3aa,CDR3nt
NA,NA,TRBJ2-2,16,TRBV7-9,CASSHIPATDTGELFF,TGTGCCAGCAGCCATATCCCCGCGACCGACACCGGGGAGCTGTTTTTT
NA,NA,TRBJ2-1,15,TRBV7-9,CASSPGRGAYNEQFF,TGTGCCAGCAGCCCCGGCCGAGGGGCCTACAATGAGCAGTTCTTC
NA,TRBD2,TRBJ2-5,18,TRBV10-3,CAISGGLAGVPLQETQYF,TGTGCCATCAGCGGGGGACTAGCGGGAGTTCCCCTCCAAGAGACCCAGTACTTC
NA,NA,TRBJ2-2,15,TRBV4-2,CASSQDGPNTGELFF,TGTGCCAGCAGCCAAGATGGCCCGAACACCGGGGAGCTGTTTTTT
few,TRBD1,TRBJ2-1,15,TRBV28,CASSLTDRAHNEQFF,TGTGCCAGCAGTTTAACGGACAGGGCTCATAATGAGCAGTTCTTC
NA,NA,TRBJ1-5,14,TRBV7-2,CASSLQGNDQPQHF,TGTGCCAGCAGCTTACAGGGAAACGATCAGCCCCAGCATTTT
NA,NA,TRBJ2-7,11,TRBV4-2,CATQGGHEQYF,TGTGCCACCCAGGGAGGCCACGAGCAGTACTTC
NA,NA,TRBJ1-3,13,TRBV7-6,CASSLNDGNTIYF,TGTGCCAGCAGCTTAAATGATGGAAACACCATATATTTT
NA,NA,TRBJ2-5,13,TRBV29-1,CSVEGENQETQYF,TGCAGCGTTGAAGGGGAGAATCAAGAGACCCAGTACTTC
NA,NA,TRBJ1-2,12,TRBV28,CASSLTQLFHTF,TGTGCCAGCAGTTTGACCCAGTTGTTTCACACCTTC
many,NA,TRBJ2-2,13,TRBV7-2,CASNTKNTGELFF,TGTGCCAGCAATACTAAGAACACCGGGGAGCTGTTTTTT
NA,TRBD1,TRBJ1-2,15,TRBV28,CASSPTQGARYGYTF,TGTGCCAGCAGTCCCACACAGGGGGCGAGATATGGCTACACCTTC
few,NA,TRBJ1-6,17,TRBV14,CASSQDYPRTATSPLHF,TGTGCCAGCAGCCAAGATTATCCCCGGACGGCTACGTCACCCCTCCACTTT
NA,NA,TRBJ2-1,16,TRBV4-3,CASSPTPGTSYNEQFF,TGCGCCAGCAGCCCGACCCCGGGAACCTCGTACAATGAGCAGTTCTTC
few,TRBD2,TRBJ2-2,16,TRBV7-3,CASSFGLAGATGELFF,TGTGCCAGCAGCTTTGGGCTAGCGGGCGCCACCGGGGAGCTGTTTTTT
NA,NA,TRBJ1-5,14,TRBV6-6,CASSYSRGLGPQHF,TGTGCCAGCAGTTACTCGCGGGGGCTCGGGCCCCAGCATTTT
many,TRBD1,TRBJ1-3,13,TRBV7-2,CASSGDSWGTIYF,TGTGCCAGCAGCGGGGACAGCTGGGGGACCATATATTTT
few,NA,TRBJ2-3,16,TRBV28,CASSGRLAGAYDTQYF,TGTGCCAGCAGTGGGAGACTAGCAGGGGCCTACGATACGCAGTATTTT
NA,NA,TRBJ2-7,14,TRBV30,CAWMISVGSYEQYF,TGTGCCTGGATGATTTCGGTGGGGAGCTACGAGCAGTACTTC
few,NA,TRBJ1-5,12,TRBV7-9,CASSRNNQPQHF,TGTGCCAGCAGCAGGAACAATCAGCCCCAGCATTTT
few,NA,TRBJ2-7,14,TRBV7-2,CASSPQGMGYEQYF,TGTGCCAGCAGCCCTCAAGGGATGGGCTACGAGCAGTACTTC
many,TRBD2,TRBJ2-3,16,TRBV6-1,CASGGGGGLSPDTQYF,TGTGCCAGCGGGGGTGGGGGAGGGTTGTCGCCAGATACGCAGTATTTT
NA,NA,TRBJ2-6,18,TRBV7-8,CASSLTLGGFSGANVLTF,TGTGCCAGCAGCCTCACCCTGGGTGGGTTTTCTGGGGCCAACGTCCTGACTTTC
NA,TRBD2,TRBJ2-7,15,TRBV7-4,CASSSRAGATYEQYF,TGTGCCAGCAGCTCGCGAGCGGGAGCCACCTACGAGCAGTACTTC
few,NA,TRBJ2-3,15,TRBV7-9,CASSMPQGGRDTQYF,TGTGCCAGCAGCATGCCGCAGGGAGGAAGGGATACGCAGTATTTT
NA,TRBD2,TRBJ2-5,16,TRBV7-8,CASSLPGLAGGGTQYF,TGTGCCAGCAGCTTACCGGGACTAGCGGGAGGGGGGACCCAGTACTTC
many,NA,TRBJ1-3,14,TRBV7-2,CASSPAVSGNTIYF,TGTGCCAGCAGCCCAGCAGTCTCTGGAAACACCATATATTTT
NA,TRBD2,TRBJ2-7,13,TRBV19,CASSVSSGSEQYF,TGTGCCAGTAGTGTTTCTAGCGGGAGCGAGCAGTACTTC
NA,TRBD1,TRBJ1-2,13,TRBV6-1,CASFVSGGYGYTF,TGTGCCAGCTTTGTTTCAGGGGGCTATGGCTACACCTTC